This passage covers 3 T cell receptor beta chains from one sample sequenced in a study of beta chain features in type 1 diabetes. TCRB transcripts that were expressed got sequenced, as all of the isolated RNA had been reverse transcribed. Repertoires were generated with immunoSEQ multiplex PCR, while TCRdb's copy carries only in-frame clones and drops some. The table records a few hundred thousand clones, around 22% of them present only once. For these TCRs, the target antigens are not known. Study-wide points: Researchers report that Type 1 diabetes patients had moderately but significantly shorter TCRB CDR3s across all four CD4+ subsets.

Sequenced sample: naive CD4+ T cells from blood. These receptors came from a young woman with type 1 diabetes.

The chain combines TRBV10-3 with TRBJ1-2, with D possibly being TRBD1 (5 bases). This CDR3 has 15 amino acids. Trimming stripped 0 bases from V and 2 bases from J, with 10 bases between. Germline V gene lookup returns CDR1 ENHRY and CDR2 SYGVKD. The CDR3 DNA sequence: TGTGCCATCAGTGAGTCTGTTGGACACAACTATGGCTACACCTTC. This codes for CAISESVGHNYGYTF.

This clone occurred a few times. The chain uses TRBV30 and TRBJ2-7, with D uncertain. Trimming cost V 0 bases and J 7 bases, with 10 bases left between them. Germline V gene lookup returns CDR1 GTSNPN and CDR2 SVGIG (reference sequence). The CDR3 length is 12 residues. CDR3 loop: CAWSVPAREQYF. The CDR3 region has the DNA TGTGCCTGGAGTGTCCCAGCGAGGGAGCAGTACTTC.

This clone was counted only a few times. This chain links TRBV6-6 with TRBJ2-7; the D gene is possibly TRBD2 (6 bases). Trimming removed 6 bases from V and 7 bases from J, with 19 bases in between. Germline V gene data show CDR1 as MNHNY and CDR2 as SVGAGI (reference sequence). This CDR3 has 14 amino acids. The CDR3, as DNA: TGTGCCAGCAGCAAATCGGGACTTACGGGGGAGCAGTACTTC. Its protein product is CASSKSGLTGEQYF.